This T cell receptor (beta chain) was recorded in a study of STAT5B mutations in CD4+ large granular lymphocyte leukemia. This clone was counted a few times. Sequencing was performed with immunoSEQ multiplex PCR; in TCRdb, only in-frame clones are kept and a portion is missing. The data show 23,000 or so clones, with around 75% seen just once and 4% held by the top ten. Per the germline V gene, CDR1 is SEHNR and CDR2 is FQNEAQ (reference sequence). V was pared by 5 bases and J by 0 bases, with 6 bases of the junction left unmatched. This CDR3 region has 17 residues. The specimen was CD4+ T cells from blood buffy coats. The rearrangement joins TRBV7-9 to TRBJ2-2; 10 bases are a match to TRBD1. The receptor was derived from a human donor in good health. The CDR3 reads CASSPGTGAPNTGELFF. As DNA, the CDR3 is TGTGCCAGCAGCCCCGGGACAGGGGCCCCGAACACCGGGGAGCTGTTTTTT.